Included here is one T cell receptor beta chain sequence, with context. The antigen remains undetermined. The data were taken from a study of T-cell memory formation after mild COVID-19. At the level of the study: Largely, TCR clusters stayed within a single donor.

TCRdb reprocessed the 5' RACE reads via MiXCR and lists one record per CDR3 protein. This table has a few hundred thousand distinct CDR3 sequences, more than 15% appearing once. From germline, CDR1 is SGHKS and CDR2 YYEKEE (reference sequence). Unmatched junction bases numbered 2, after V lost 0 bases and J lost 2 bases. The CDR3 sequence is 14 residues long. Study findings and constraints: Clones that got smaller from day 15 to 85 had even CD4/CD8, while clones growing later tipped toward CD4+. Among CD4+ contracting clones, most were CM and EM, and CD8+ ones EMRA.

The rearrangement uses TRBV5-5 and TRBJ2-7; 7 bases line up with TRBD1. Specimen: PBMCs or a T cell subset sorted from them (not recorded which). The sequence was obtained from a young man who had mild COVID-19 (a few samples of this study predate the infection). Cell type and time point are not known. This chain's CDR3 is CASSLVQGTYEQYF. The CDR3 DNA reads TGTGCCAGCAGCTTGGTACAGGGGACCTACGAGCAGTACTTC.